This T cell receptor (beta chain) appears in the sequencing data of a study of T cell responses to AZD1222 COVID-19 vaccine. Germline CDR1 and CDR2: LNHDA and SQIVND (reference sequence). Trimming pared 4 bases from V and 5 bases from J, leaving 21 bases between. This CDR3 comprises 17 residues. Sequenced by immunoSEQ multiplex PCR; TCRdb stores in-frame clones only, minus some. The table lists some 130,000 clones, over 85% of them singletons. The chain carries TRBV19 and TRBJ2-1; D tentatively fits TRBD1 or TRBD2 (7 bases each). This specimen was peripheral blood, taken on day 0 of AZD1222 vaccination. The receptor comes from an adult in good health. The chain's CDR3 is CASSTLRGQGVNNEQFF. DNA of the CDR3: TGTGCCAGTAGTACCCTGCGGGGGCAGGGGGTTAACAATGAGCAGTTCTTC.